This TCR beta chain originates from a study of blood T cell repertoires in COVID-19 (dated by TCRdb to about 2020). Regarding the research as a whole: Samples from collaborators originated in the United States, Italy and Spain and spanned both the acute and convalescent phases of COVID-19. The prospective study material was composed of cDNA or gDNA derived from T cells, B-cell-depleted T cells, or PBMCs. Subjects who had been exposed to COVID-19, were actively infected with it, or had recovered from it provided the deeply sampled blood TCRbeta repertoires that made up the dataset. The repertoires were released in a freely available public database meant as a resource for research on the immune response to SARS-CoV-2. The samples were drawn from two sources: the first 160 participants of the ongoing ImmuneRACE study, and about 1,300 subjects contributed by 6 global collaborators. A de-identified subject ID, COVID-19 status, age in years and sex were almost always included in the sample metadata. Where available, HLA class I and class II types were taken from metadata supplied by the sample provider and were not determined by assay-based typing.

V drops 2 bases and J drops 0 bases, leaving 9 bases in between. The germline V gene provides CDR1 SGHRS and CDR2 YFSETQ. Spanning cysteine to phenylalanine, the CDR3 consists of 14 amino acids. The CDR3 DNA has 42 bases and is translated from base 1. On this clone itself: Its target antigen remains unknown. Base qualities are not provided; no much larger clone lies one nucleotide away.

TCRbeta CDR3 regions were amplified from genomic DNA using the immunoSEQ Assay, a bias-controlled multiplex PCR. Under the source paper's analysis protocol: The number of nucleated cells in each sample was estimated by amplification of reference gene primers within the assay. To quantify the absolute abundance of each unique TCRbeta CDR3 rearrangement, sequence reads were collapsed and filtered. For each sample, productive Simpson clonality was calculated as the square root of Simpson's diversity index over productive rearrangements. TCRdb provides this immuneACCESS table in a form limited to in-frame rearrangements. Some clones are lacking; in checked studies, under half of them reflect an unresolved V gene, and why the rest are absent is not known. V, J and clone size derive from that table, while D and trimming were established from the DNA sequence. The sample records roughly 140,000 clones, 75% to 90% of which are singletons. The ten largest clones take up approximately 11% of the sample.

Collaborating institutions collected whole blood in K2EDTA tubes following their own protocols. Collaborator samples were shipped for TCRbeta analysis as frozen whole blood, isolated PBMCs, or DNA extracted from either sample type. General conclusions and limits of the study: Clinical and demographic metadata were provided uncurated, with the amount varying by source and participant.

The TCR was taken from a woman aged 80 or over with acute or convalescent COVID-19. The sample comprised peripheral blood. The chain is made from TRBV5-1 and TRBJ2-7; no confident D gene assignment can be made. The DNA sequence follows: TGCGCCAGCAGCTTATCGGCAGGCTCCTACGAGCAGTACTTC. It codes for CASSLSAGSYEQYF. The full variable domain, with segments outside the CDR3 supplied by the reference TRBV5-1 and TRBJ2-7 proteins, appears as KAGVTQTPRYLIKTRGQQVTLSCSPISGHRSVSWYQQTPGQGLQFLFEYFSETQRNKGNFPGRFSGRQFSNSRSEMNVSTLELGDSALYLCASSLSAGSYEQYFGPGTRLTVT.